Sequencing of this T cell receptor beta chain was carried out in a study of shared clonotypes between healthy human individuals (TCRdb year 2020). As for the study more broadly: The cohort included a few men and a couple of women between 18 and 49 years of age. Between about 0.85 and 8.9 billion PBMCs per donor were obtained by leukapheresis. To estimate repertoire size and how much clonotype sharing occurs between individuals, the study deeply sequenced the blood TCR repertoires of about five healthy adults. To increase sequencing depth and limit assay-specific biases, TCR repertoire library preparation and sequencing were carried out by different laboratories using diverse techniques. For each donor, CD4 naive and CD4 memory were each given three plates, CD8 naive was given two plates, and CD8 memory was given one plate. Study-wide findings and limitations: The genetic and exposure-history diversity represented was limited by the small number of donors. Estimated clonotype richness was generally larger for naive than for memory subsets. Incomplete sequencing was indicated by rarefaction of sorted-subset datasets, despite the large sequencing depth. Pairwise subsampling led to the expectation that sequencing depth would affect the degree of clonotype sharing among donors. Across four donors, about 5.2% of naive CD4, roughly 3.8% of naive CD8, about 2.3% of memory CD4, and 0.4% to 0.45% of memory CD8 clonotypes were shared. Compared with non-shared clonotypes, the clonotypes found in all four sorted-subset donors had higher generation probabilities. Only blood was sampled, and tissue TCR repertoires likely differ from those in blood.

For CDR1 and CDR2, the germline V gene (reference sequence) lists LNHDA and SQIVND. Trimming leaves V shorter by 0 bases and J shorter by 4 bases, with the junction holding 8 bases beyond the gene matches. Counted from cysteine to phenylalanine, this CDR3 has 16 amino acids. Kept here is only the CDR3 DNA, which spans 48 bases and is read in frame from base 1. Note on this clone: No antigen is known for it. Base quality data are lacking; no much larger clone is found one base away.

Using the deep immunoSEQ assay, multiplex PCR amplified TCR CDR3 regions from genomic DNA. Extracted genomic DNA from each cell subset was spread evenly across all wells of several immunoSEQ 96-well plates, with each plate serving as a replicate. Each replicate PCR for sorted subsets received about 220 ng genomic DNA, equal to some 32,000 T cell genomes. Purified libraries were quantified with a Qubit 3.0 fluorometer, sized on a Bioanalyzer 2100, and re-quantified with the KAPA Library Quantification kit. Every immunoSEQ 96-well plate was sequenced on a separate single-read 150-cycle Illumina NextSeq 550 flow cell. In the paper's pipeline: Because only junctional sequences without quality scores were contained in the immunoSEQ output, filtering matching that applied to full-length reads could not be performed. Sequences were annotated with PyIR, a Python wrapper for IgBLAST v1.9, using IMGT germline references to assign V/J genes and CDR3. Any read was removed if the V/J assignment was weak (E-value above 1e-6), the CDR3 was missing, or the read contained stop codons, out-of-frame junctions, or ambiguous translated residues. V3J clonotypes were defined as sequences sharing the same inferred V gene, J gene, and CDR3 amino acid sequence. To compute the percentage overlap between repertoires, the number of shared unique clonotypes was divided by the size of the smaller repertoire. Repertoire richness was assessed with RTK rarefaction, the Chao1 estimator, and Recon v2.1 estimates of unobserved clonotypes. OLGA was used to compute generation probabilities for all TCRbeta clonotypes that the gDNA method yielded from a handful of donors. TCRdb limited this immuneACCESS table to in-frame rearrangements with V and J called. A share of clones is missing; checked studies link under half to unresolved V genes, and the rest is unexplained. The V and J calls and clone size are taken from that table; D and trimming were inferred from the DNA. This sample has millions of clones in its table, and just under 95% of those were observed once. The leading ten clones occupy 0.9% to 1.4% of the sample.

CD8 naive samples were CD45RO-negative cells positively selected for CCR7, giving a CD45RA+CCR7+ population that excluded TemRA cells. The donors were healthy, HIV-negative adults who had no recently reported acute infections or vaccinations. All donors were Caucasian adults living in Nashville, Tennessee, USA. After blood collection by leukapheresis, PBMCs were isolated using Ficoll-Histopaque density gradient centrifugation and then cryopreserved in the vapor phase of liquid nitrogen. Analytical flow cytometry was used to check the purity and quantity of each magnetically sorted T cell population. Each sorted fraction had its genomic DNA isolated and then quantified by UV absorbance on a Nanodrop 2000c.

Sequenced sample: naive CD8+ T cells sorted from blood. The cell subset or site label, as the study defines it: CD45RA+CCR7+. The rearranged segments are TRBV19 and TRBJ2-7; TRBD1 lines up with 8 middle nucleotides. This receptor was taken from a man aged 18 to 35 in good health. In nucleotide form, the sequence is TGTGCCAGTAGTATAGACTGGACAGGGAATACGTACGAGCAGTACTTC. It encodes CASSIDWTGNTYEQYF.